Listed below are T cell receptor beta chains from one sample, sequenced in a study of tumor and adjacent non-tumor tissue in lung cancer. Each CDR3 protein is one row after TCRdb ran MiXCR on the multiplex PCR reads. The sample shows some 51,000 distinct CDR3 sequences, around 67% of them seen only once. Material for sequencing was distant non-tumor lung tissue. These receptors were obtained from a woman in her seventies with non-small cell lung cancer. Both conserved end residues are part of each CDR3. A D gene is named only where the DNA matches it firmly. Some rows have no size entry. The others give once, few or many, or a class for an expanded clone.

TRBV11-3	TRBJ2-1	-	-	CASSWGSGVNEQFF	TGTGCCAGCAGCTGGGGGTCAGGGGTCAATGAGCAGTTCTTC
TRBV28	TRBJ2-6	-	-	CASRPGYLGANVLIF	TGCGCCAGCAGGCCCGGGTACCTTGGGGCCAACGTCCTGATTTTC
TRBV6-5	TRBJ2-5	few	-	CASSYSYSSSQETQYF	TGTGCCAGTAGTTACTCGTACAGTTCAAGCCAAGAGACCCAGTACTTC
TRBV29-1	TRBJ2-6	once	-	CSVEDGSSGASVLTF	TGCAGCGTTGAAGACGGGAGCTCTGGGGCCAGCGTCCTGACTTTC
TRBV5-6	TRBJ1-1	many	-	CASSDQSTEAFF	TGTGCCAGCAGCGATCAGAGTACTGAAGCTTTCTTT
TRBV29-1	TRBJ2-7	-	-	CSAKRLRKDSSYEQYF	TGCAGCGCAAAGAGGTTGCGTAAGGACAGCTCCTACGAGCAGTACTTC
TRBV29-1	TRBJ2-7	-	-	CSVEVGQGIHNF	-
TRBV4-2	TRBJ1-6	-	-	CASSRGPSSYNSPFHF	TGTGCCAGCAGTCGCGGACCGAGCAGTTATAATTCACCCTTCCACTTT
TRBV29-1	TRBJ2-7	-	TRBD2	CRGLAVGSYEQYF	TGCAGGGGACTAGCGGTAGGATCCTACGAGCAGTATTTC
TRBV29-1	TRBJ1-2	-	TRBD1	CSVQPQGRYYRYTF	TGCAGTGTTCAACCACAGGGGCGGTACTATCGCTACACCTTC
TRBV29-1	TRBJ1-1	medium-sized	-	CSVEDGGRGDTEAFF	TGCAGCGTTGAAGATGGGGGGAGAGGGGACACTGAAGCTTTCTTT
TRBV6-1	TRBJ2-5	many	-	CASIKRTVNEETQYF	TGTGCCAGCATCAAAAGGACAGTCAATGAAGAGACCCAGTACTTC
TRBV29-1	TRBJ2-7	-	-	CSIEVPSYYEQYF	TGCAGCATTGAAGTCCCATCCTACTACGAGCAGTACTTC
TRBV28	TRBJ2-7	many	TRBD1	CASSPGQGSDEQYF	TGTGCCAGCAGTCCCGGACAGGGCAGCGACGAGCAGTACTTC
TRBV5-5	TRBJ1-6	-	-	CASSLEPGGNSPFHF	TGTGCCAGCAGCTTGGAACCCGGTGGTAATTCACCGTTCCACTTT
TRBV29-1	TRBJ1-2	-	-	CSVGPDTYGYTF	TGCAGCGTTGGCCCGGATACCTATGGCTATACCTTC
TRBV9	TRBJ2-1	-	TRBD2	CASSARTSGGLFF	TGTGCCAGCAGCGCAAGGACTAGCGGGGGTCTGTTCTTC
TRBV11-1	TRBJ2-7	-	-	CASNSIGWDQYF	TGTGCCAGCAACTCGATAGGGTGGGACCAGTACTTC
TRBV27	TRBJ1-1	-	-	CASIGNTGSVAFF	TGTGCCAGCATTGGCAACACGGGCTCTGTGGCTTTCTTT
TRBV29-1	TRBJ1-1	medium-sized	-	CSVQEGPYEAFF	TGCAGCGTTCAAGAGGGGCCTTATGAAGCTTTCTTT
TRBV4-1	TRBJ1-1	-	-	CASSQDRVRLTEAFF	TGCGCCAGCAGCCAAGATAGGGTGCGATTGACTGAAGCTTTCTTT
TRBV30	TRBJ1-3	-	-	CTWSSSGNTIYF	TGTACCTGGAGTAGCTCCGGAAACACCATATATTTT
TRBV12-3/TRBV12-4	TRBJ2-3	-	TRBD2	CASGTSGSTDTRYF	TGTGCCAGCGGGACTAGCGGGAGTACAGATACGCGGTATTTT
TRBV6-2/TRBV6-3	TRBJ2-3	-	-	CARSRDSRDTQYF	TGTGCCCGCAGCCGAGACAGCAGAGATACGCAGTATTTT
TRBV6-1	TRBJ2-5	-	-	CTSSRPGQETQYF	TGTACCAGCAGCCGGCCTGGCCAAGAGACCCAGTACTTC
TRBV20-1	TRBJ2-7	many	TRBD2	CSAGGLVYEQYF	TGCAGTGCTGGGGGACTAGTCTACGAGCAGTACTTC
TRBV20-1	TRBJ2-5	-	-	CSARRGGGSEAQYF	TGCAGTGCTAGAAGGGGAGGGGGGTCAGAGGCCCAGTACTTC
TRBV6-1	TRBJ1-1	-	-	CTSNGGRQSEAFF	TGTACCAGCAATGGAGGTCGCCAGTCTGAAGCTTTCTTT
TRBV5-6	TRBJ2-1	-	-	CASSVGLLSNEQFF	TGTGCCAGCAGCGTTGGGTTACTGAGTAATGAGCAGTTCTTC
TRBV29-1	TRBJ2-3	-	-	CNAEARRGGGDTQYF	TGTAACGCCGAGGCGCGGAGGGGAGGAGGAGATACGCAGTATTTT
TRBV30	TRBJ1-5	-	-	CGWSPGHRWPQHF	TGTGGCTGGAGCCCCGGACACCGGTGGCCCCAGCATTTT
TRBV21-1	TRBJ2-7	many	-	CASSKVGGDEQYF	TGTGCCAGCAGCAAAGTAGGGGGAGACGAGCAGTACTTC
TRBV6-4	TRBJ1-1	many	-	CASSEWANTEVFF	TGTGCCAGCAGTGAATGGGCGAACACTGAAGTTTTCTTT
TRBV12-3/TRBV12-4	TRBJ2-3	once	TRBD1	CASIRTGTFADIQYF	TGTGCCAGCATCCGGACAGGGACCTTTGCAGATATACAGTATTTT
TRBV14	TRBJ2-1	many	-	CASSREVMTDEQFF	TGTGCCAGCAGCCGAGAGGTCATGACGGATGAGCAGTTCTTC
TRBV29-1	TRBJ2-7	medium-sized	TRBD2	CSVRSGSEQYF	TGCAGCGTTAGAAGCGGGAGCGAGCAGTACTTC
TRBV28	TRBJ2-1	once	-	CASSSVLGLTYNEQFF	TGTGCCAGCAGTTCAGTGCTTGGATTGACCTACAATGAGCAGTTCTTC
TRBV11-3	TRBJ2-3	once	-	CASSHYAREDSTDTQYF	TGTGCCAGCAGCCATTACGCCAGGGAGGATAGCACAGATACGCAGTATTTT
TRBV20-1	TRBJ2-1	-	-	CSYRDGSGVYNEQFF	TGCAGTTATAGAGATGGGTCGGGAGTTTACAATGAGCAGTTCTTC
TRBV20-1	TRBJ1-1	many	-	CSARFTNTEAFF	TGCAGTGCTAGATTCACGAACACTGAAGCTTTCTTT
TRBV10-2	TRBJ1-1	-	-	CPSSEWSTLNTGAFF	TGCCCCAGCAGTGAATGGAGCACTCTGAACACTGGAGCTTTCTTT
TRBV6-6	TRBJ1-6	-	-	CVSSYNGGTNSALHF	TGTGTCAGCAGTTACAATGGGGGGACGAATTCAGCCCTCCACTTT
TRBV29-1	TRBJ2-5	-	-	CSVDPGVQETQHF	TGCAGCGTTGACCCAGGGGTGCAAGAGACCCAGCACTTT
TRBV29-1	TRBJ2-3	-	TRBD2	CGIELGTSGTDTQYF	TGCGGCATTGAATTAGGGACTAGCGGGACAGATACGCAGTATTTT
TRBV6-1	TRBJ1-5	many	TRBD1	CASSEADRGDQPQHF	TGTGCCAGCAGTGAAGCAGACAGGGGCGACCAGCCCCAGCATTTT
TRBV10-3	TRBJ2-5	many	-	CAISADYQETQYF	TGTGCCATCAGTGCGGACTACCAAGAGACCCAGTACTTC
TRBV6-5	TRBJ1-2	many	TRBD1	CASSYSMGPDRAGYTF	TGTGCCAGCAGTTACTCGATGGGGCCGGACAGGGCTGGCTACACCTTC
TRBV19	TRBJ2-1	-	-	CASRGQSGYNEQFF	TGTGCCAGTAGAGGACAATCAGGGTACAATGAGCAGTTCTTC
TRBV12-3/TRBV12-4	TRBJ2-7	-	TRBD1	CASRDTGGNEQYF	TGTGCCAGCAGGGATACAGGGGGCAACGAGCAGTACTTC
TRBV5-6	TRBJ2-1	-	TRBD2	CASSLHLSGRGNEQFF	TGTGCCAGCAGCTTGCATCTTAGCGGGAGAGGTAATGAGCAGTTCTTC
TRBV11-1	TRBJ1-2	once	-	CASTHSGLGYGYTF	TGTGCCAGCACTCATTCGGGACTTGGCTACGGCTACACCTTC
TRBV5-6	TRBJ2-7	many	TRBD1	CASSTYQGQGREQYF	TGTGCCAGCAGCACTTACCAAGGACAGGGCCGCGAGCAGTACTTC
TRBV5-1	TRBJ1-2	few	-	CASSLGQDYGYTF	TGCGCCAGCAGCTTGGGGCAGGACTATGGCTACACCTTC
TRBV6-1	TRBJ2-4	many	TRBD2	CASSEVFLAENIQYF	TGTGCCAGCAGTGAAGTTTTTCTAGCGGAAAACATTCAGTACTTC
TRBV11-1	TRBJ2-7	-	-	CASIFEAGRYEQNF	TGTGCGAGCATCTTCGAAGCGGGTCGGTACGAGCAGAACTTC